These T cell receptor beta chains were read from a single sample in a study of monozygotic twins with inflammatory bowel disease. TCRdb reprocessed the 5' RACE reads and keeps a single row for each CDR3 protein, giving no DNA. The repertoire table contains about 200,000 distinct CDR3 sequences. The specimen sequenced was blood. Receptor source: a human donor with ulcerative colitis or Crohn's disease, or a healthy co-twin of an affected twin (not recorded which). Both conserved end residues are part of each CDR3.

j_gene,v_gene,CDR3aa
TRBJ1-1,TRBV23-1,CASSQSERGSNHCEAFF
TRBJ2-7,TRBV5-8,CASSYDPGGRHEQYF
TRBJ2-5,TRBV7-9,CASSLAGTGDETQYF
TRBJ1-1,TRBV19,CASSDQWVGTEAFF
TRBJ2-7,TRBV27,CASSLSPTEFYEQYF
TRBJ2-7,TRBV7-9,CASSPTSSYEQYF
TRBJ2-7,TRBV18,CASSQETSGRLYF
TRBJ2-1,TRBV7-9,CASSDLAGEYNEQFF
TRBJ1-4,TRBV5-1,CASSLDSAEKLFF
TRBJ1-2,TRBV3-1,CASSPGQGSITF
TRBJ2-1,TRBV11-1,CASSSETSGGAPGDEQFF
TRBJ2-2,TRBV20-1,CSARVVAETGELFF